A single sample is the source of the 13 T cell receptor beta chains below, sequenced in a study of blood T cell repertoires in COVID-19. Profiling relied on immunoSEQ multiplex PCR, and the TCRdb table lists in-frame clones only, not all of them. Counted here are a few hundred thousand clones, roughly 87% occurring once; the ten biggest clones make up about 2.5%. The sample comprised peripheral blood. These TCRs come from a man between 18 and 35 years old with active or convalescent COVID-19.

As concerns this clone: In the same sample, other DNA sequences code for this CDR3. The CDR3 sequence: CASSLYRGATEAFF. In DNA, the CDR3 is TGTGCCAGCAGTTTATATCGGGGGGCCACTGAAGCTTTCTTT. The chain joins TRBV27 to TRBJ1-1; the D gene is possibly TRBD1 (6 bases). Trimming took 1 base from V and 4 from J, leaving 10 bases between them. This CDR3 has 14 amino acids. Germline V CDR1 and CDR2: MNHEY, SMNVEV (reference sequence).

The chain combines TRBV5-1 with TRBJ1-3; TRBD1 matches 7 bases. Germline loops: CDR1 SGHRS, CDR2 YFSETQ. The CDR3 loop spans 14 amino acids. J lost 2 bases, V lost 4 bases, and 3 bases had no gene match. CDR3 sequence (DNA): TGCGCCAGCAGCGATGGGACAGCTGGAAACACCATATATTTT. This codes for CASSDGTAGNTIYF.

This clone appeared once. The rearrangement joins TRBV5-5 to TRBJ2-7; the D gene is possibly TRBD2 (6 bases). Between the trimmed V and J ends, which lost 2 bases and 12 bases, there was a span of 15 bases. This CDR3 comprises 12 residues. CDR1 is SGHKS, CDR2 YYEKEE, per germline (reference sequence). The CDR3 loop is CASSLGYGGGYF. The CDR3 region has the DNA TGTGCCAGCAGCTTAGGGTATGGGGGAGGGTACTTC.

This rearrangement joins TRBV9 to TRBJ1-2; maybe TRBD1 (6 bases). The CDR3 runs 12 residues. Germline values: CDR1 SGDLS, CDR2 YYNGEE. Trimming removed 5 bases from V and 4 bases from J, with 9 bases in between. The CDR3 bases are TGTGCCAGCAGTGACAGGATCTATGGCTACACCTTC. As protein: CASSDRIYGYTF.

A few counts support this clone. The chain uses TRBV19 and TRBJ1-1, with D hard to call. The germline V and J ends were trimmed by 3 bases and 6 bases, with 11 bases remaining between them. The CDR3 runs to 13 residues. The V gene's germline CDR1 is LNHDA and CDR2 SQIVND (reference sequence). CDR3 residues: CASSISGVAEAFF. CDR3 sequence (DNA): TGTGCCAGTAGTATTTCCGGGGTCGCTGAAGCTTTCTTT.

This sequence joins TRBV5-8 and TRBJ2-5, with TRBD1 matching over 8 bases. CDR3 length equals 14 residues. V lost 2 bases, J lost 2 bases, and 2 bases stayed unmatched. Germline loops: CDR1 SGHTS, CDR2 YDEGEE. The CDR3 DNA sequence: TGTGCCAGCAGCTTTCGGACAGGGCAAGAGACCCAGTACTTC. It translates to CASSFRTGQETQYF.

This clone was counted once. The chain carries TRBV12-2 and TRBJ2-5; the table names TRBD2, a call not compared with the DNA. TRBV12-2 is a recognized pseudogene. CDR3 length: 17 residues. CDR3 bases: TGTGCAAGTCGCTTAGTTAGGGGGGGCGCCCTCCAAGAGACCCAGTACTTC. This sequence encodes CASRLVRGGALQETQYF.

This chain joins TRBV15 and TRBJ2-5; TRBD1 might be the D (5 bases). Germline V gives CDR1 LNHNV, CDR2 YYDKDF (reference sequence). Between the trimmed V and J ends, which lost 0 bases and 5 bases, there was a span of 22 bases. This CDR3 is 18 amino acids long. CDR3 sequence: CATSRDGKAQAPGETQYF. The CDR3 DNA is TGTGCCACCAGCAGAGATGGTAAGGCACAGGCTCCAGGGGAGACCCAGTACTTC. The full variable domain, its missing parts supplied by reference TRBV15 and TRBJ2-5, is DAMVIQNPRYQVTQFGKPVTLSCSQTLNHNVMYWYQQKSSQAPKLLFHYYDKDFNNEADTPDNFQSRRPNTSFCFLDIRSPGLGDTAMYLCATSRDGKAQAPGETQYFGPGTRLLVL.

This chain connects TRBV10-3 to TRBJ1-6, with 8 bases that match TRBD1. This CDR3 has 15 residues. V shed 10 bases and J 3 bases; nucleotides not matched to a gene: 8. The germline V gene has CDR1 ENHRY and CDR2 SYGVKD. The CDR3 sequence is CATRQGPGYNSPLHF. The CDR3 DNA sequence: TGTGCCACTAGACAGGGGCCGGGCTATAATTCACCCCTCCACTTT.

This clone is a singleton in its sample. The J gene is TRBJ2-1, the V gene TRBV28; 7 positions match TRBD2. Trimming cost V 0 bases and J 5 bases; bases outside gene matches: 4. Germline CDR1 is MDHEN and CDR2 is SYDVKM. The length of the CDR3 is 15 residues. The CDR3 protein is CASSLWASGDNEQFF. CDR3 in DNA: TGTGCCAGCAGTTTATGGGCAAGCGGGGACAATGAGCAGTTCTTC.

The CDR3 loop reads CASSQGQGGTRTNEKLFF. For the CDR3, the DNA is TGCGCCAGCAGCCAAGGGCAAGGAGGAACGCGTACTAATGAAAAACTGTTTTTT. The genes are TRBV4-1 and TRBJ1-4; the D is unclear. Germline loops: CDR1 MGHRA, CDR2 YSYEKL. The CDR3 has 18 residues. V was trimmed by 1 base and J by 2 bases, leaving 17 bases between them.

The V and J genes are TRBV25-1 and TRBJ2-2, with a tentative D call TRBD2 (5 bases). Germline V gives CDR1 MGHDK, CDR2 SYGVNS. The CDR3 spans 14 residues. V was cut by 5 bases and J by 4 bases, with 11 bases left in between. CDR3 nucleotides: TGTGCCAGCAGTAGCGGCGGATTCACCGGGGAGCTGTTTTTT. Amino acid sequence: CASSSGGFTGELFF.

V and J are TRBV29-1 and TRBJ2-1; the match to TRBD1 covers 8 bases. This CDR3 is 11 amino acids long. V lost 7 bases, J lost 9 bases, and 5 bases stayed unmatched. Germline CDR1 SQVTM, CDR2 ANQGSEA. DNA of the CDR3: TGCAGCGCCCCCGACAGGGGTGAGCAGTTCTTC. It translates to CSAPDRGEQFF.